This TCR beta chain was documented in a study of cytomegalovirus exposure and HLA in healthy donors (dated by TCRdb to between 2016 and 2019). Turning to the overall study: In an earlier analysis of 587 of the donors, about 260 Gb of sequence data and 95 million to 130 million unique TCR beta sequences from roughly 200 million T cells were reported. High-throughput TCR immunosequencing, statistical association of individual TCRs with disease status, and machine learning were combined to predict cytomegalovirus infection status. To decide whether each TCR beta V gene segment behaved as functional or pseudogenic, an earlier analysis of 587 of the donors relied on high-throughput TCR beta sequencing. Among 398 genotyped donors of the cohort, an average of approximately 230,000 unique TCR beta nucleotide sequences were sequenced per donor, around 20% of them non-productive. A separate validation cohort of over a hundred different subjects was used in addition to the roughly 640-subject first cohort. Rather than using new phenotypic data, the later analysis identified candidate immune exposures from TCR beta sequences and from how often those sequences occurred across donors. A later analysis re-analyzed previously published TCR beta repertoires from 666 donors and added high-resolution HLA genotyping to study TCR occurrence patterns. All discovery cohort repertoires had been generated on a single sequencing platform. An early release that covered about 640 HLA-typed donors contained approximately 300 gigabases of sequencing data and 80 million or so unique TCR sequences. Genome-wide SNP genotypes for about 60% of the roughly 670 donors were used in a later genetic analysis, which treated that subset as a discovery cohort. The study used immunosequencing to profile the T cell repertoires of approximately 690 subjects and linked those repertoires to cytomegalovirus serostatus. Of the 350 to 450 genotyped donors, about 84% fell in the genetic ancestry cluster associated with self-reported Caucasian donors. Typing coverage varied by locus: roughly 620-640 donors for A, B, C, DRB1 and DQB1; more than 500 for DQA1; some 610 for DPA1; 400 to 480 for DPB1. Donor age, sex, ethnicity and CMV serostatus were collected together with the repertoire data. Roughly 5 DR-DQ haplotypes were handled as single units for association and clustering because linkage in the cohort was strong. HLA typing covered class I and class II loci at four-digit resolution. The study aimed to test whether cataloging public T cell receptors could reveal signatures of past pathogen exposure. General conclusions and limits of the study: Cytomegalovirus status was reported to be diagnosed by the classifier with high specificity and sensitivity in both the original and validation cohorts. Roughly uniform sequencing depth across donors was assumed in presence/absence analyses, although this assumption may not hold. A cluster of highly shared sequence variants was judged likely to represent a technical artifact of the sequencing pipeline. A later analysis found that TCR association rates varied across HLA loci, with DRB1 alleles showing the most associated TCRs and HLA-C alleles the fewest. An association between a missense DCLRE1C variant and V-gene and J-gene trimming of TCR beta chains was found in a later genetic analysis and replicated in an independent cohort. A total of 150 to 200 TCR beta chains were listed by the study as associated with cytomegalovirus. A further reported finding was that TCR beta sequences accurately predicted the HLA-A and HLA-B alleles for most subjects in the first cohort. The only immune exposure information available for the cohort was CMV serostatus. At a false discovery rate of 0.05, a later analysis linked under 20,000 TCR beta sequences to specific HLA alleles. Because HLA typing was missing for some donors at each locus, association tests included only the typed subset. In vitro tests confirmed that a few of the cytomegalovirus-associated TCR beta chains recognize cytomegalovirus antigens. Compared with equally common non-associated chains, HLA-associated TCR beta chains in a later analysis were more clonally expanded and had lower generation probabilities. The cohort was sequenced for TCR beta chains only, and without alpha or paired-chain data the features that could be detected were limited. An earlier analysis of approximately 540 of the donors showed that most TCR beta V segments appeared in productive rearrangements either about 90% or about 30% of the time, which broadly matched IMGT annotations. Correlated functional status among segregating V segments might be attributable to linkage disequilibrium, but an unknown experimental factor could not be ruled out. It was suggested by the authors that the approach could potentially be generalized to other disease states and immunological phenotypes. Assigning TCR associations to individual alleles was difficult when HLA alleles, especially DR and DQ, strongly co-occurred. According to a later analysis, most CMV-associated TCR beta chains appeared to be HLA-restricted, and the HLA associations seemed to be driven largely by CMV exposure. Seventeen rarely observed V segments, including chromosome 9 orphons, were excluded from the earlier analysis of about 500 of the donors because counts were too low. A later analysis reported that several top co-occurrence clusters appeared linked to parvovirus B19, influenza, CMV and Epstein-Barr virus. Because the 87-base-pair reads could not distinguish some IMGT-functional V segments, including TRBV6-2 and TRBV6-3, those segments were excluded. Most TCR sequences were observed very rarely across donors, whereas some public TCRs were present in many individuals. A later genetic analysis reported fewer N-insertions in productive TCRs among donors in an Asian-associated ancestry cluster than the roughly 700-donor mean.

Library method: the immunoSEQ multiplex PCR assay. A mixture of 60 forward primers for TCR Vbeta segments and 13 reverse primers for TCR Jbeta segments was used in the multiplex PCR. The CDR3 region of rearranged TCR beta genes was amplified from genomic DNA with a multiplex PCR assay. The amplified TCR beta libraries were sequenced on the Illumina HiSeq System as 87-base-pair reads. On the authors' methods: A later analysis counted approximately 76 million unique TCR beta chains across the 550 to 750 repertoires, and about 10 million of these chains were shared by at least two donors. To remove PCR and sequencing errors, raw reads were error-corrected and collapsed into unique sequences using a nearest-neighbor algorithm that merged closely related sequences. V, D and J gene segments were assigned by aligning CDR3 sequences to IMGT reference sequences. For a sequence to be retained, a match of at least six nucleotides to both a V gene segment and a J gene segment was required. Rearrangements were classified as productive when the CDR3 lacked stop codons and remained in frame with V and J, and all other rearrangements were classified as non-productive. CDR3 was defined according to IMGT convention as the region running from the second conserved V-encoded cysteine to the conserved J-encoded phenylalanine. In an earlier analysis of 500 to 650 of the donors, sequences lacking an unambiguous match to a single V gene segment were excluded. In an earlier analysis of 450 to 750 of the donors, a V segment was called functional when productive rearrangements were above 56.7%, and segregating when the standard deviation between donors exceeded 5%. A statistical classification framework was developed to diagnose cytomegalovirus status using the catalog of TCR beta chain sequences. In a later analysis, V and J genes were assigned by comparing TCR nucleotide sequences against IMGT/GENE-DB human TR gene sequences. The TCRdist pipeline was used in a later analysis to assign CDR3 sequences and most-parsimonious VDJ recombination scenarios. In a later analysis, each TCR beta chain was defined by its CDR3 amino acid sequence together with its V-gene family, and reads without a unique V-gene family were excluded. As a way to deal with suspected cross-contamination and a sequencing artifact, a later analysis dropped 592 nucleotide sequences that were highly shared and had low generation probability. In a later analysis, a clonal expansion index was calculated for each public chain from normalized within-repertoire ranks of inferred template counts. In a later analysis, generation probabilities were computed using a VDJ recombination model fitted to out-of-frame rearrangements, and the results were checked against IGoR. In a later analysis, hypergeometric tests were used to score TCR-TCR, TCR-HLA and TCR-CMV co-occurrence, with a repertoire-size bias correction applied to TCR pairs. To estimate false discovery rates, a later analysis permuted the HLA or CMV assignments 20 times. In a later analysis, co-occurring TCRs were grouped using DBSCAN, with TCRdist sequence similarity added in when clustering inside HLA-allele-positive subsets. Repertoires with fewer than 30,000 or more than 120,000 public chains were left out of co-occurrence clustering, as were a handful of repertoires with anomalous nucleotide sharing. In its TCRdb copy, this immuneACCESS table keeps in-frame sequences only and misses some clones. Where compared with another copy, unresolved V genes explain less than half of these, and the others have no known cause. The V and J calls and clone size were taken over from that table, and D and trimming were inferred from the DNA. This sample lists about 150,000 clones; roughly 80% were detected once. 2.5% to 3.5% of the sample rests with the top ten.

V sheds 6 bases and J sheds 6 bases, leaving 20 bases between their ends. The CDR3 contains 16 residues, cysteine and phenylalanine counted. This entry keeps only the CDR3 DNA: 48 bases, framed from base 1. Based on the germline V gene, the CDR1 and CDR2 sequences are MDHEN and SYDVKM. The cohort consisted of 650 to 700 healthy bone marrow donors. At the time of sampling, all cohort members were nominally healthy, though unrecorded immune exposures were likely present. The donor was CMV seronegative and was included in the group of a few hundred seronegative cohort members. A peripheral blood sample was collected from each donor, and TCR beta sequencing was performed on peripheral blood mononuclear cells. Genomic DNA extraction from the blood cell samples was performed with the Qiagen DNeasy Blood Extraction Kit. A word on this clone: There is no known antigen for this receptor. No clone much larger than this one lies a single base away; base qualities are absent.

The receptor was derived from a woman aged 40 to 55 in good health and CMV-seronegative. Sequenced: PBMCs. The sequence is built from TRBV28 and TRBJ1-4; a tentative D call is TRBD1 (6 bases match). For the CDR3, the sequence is CASRGAGAGEHEKLFF. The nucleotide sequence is TGTGCCAGCAGAGGCGCGGGCGCAGGGGAACATGAAAAACTGTTTTTT. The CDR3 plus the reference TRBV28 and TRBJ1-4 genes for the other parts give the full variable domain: DVKVTQSSRYLVKRTGEKVFLECVQDMDHENMFWYRQDPGLGLRLIYFSYDVKMKEKGDIPEGYSVSREKKERFSLILESASTNQTSMYLCASRGAGAGEHEKLFFGSGTQLSVL.